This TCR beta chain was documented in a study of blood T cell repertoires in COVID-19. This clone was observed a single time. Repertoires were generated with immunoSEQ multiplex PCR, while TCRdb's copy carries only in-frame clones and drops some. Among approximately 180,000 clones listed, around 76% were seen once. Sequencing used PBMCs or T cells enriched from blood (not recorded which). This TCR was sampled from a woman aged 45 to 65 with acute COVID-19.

CDR3 sequence reads: CASSLEGPYNEQFF. Written as DNA, the CDR3 is TGTGCCAGCAGCTTGGAGGGGCCCTACAATGAGCAGTTCTTC. V is TRBV7-9 and J is TRBJ2-1; D possibly corresponds to TRBD2 (6 bases). Trimming stripped 3 bases from V and 2 bases from J, with 8 bases between. The CDR3 covers 14 residues. In germline, CDR1 is SEHNR, CDR2 FQNEAQ (reference sequence).